Sequencing of this TCR beta chain was carried out in a study of beta chain features in type 1 diabetes. Germline CDR1 is GTSNPN and CDR2 is SVGIG (reference sequence). This CDR3 has 14 amino acids. Deletions cut 0 bases from V and 5 bases from J, with 12 bases between. Turning to this clone: What it binds is unknown.

The isolated RNA, all of it, was reverse transcribed, so expressed TCRB transcripts were what got sequenced. Clones were read by immunoSEQ multiplex PCR, and TCRdb kept only the in-frame ones, dropping some. The repertoire holds 350,000 or so clones, with around 20% as singletons. Findings of the study overall: More deletions and fewer insertions at VDJ junctions were found in patients with type 1 diabetes. For patients, the naive, central memory and Treg TCRB repertoires appeared more alike than for healthy donors. With patients and controls alike, PCR might favor shorter templates to an equal degree. cDNA sequencing could over-represent cells with high TCR expression.

The chain employs TRBV30 and TRBJ2-3; tentative D call: TRBD2 (6 bases). This TCR came from a woman younger than 35 in good health. The sample taken for sequencing was naive CD4+ T cells from blood. The CDR3 nucleotides read TGTGCCTGGAGTGTTCCCGCCGGGAGAGATACGCAGTATTTT. Its protein is CAWSVPAGRDTQYF.